This TCR beta chain was captured in a study of shared clonotypes between healthy human individuals. Background on the study: Donor composition was a couple of women and three men, aged 18 to 49. CD8 memory received one plate per donor, CD8 naive two, CD4 memory three and CD4 naive three. Whole-study results and caveats: Tissues were not sampled, only blood, and their repertoires likely differ.

The V end was cut by 5 bases, the J end by 1 base, with 17 bases between. Per germline, CDR1 SGHAT and CDR2 FQNNGV. This CDR3 has 16 amino acids. Worth noting for this clone: Its antigen is not known.

The data were produced by immunoSEQ multiplex PCR, yet TCRdb's version contains in-frame clones alone and is incomplete. Of millions of clones in the sample, approximately 92% were seen once. The sample was naive CD4+ T cells sorted from blood. The subset is: CD45RA+ positively selected. The chain joins TRBV11-2 to TRBJ1-1, with D possibly matching TRBD1 (5 bases). The receptor's source is a man aged 18 to 29 in good health. CDR3 region: CASSRLAWDGNTEAFF. The CDR3 DNA is TGTGCCAGCAGCCGCTTAGCTTGGGACGGGAACACTGAAGCTTTCTTT.